The 22 T cell receptor beta chains below come from one sample, sequenced in a study of Ad26.COV2.S vaccination and SARS-CoV-2 variants (dated by TCRdb to 2020 to 2023). Receptor amplification or capture employed the immunoSEQ multiplex PCR assay. The table comes from immuneACCESS by way of TCRdb, which keeps in-frame sequences with V and J called. Part of the clones is missing from these tables; in studies checked, under half for an unresolved V gene and the rest for unknown reasons. The sample table holds about 320,000 clones, of which around 84% were seen once. Of the sample, more than 1.5% is held by the ten largest clones. The treatment or condition label of this sample denotes: roughly 19 received Ad26.COV2.S at low or high dose, single or two shots; roughly 5 received placebo; per-sample allocation not given. Repertoires of vaccine and placebo recipients were sequenced from samples taken on day 63 after the first injection.

The sample in question was peripheral blood, obtained in a trial of Ad26.COV2.S vaccine versus placebo. All receptors come from a person between 18 and 65 years old who received the Ad26.COV2.S COVID-19 vaccine or a placebo.

This chain uses TRBV24-1 with TRBJ1-1; TRBD1 might be the D (5 bases). Germline values: CDR1 KGHDR, CDR2 SFDVKD. The CDR3 covers 13 residues. The V end lost 7 bases, the J end lost 2 bases, and 10 bases lay between the germline ends. The CDR3 DNA reads TGTGCCACCAGAGACAGCGGTAACACTGAAGCTTTCTTT. Its translation is CATRDSGNTEAFF.

This sequence joins TRBV7-9 and TRBJ1-4; the D gene is possibly TRBD1 (6 bases). CDR3 length equals 14 residues. Trimming removed 4 bases at V and 8 bases at J, with 14 bases between. CDR1 is SEHNR, CDR2 FQNEAQ, per germline (reference sequence). The CDR3 coding sequence is TGTGCCAGCAGCTCTTACAGGGTTGGGGAAAAACTGTTTTTT. Translated, it gives CASSSYRVGEKLFF.

The gene calls are TRBV6-2 or TRBV6-3 and TRBJ1-1; D remains unclear. V was cut by 5 bases and J by 4 bases, with 14 bases left in between. CDR3 size: 14 residues. Per germline, CDR1 MNHEY and CDR2 SVGEGT. The CDR3 reads CASSTPPRGTEAFF. Written as DNA, the CDR3 is TGTGCCAGCAGTACCCCTCCGCGTGGCACTGAAGCTTTCTTT.

The chain is built from TRBV7-9 and TRBJ2-2; no clear D gene. The CDR3 runs 16 residues. V was pared by 5 bases and J by 4 bases, with 17 bases between. CDR1 is SEHNR and CDR2 is FQNEAQ in the germline V gene (reference sequence). CDR3 DNA sequence: TGTGCCAGCAGCCCAGACCACCGTGCTGGCACCGGGGAGCTGTTTTTT. Protein: CASSPDHRAGTGELFF.

The chain recombines TRBV5-3 with TRBJ1-2; maybe TRBD1 (5 bases). TRBV5-3 is designated an ORF whose function remains uncertain. V gave up 4 bases and J gave up 7 bases, with 8 bases separating them. The CDR3 spans 11 residues. The CDR3 sequence is CARSRDAGYTF. In DNA form, the CDR3 reads TGTGCCAGAAGCAGGGACGCTGGCTACACCTTC.

The chain employs TRBV10-3 and TRBJ1-1, with a tentative D call TRBD1 (6 bases). The germline gives CDR1 ENHRY, CDR2 SYGVKD. V lost 6 bases, J lost 4 bases, and 15 bases lay in between. The CDR3 is made up of 14 amino acids. The CDR3 DNA follows: TGTGCCATCAGGCACGGGGGCGGGGGCACTGAAGCTTTCTTT. This codes for CAIRHGGGGTEAFF.

The chain joins TRBV5-6 to TRBJ2-5; no reliable D call. The germline V and J ends were trimmed by 2 bases and 5 bases, with 7 bases remaining between them. Germline CDR1 SGHDT, CDR2 YYEEEE. This CDR3 region has 12 residues. CDR3 sequence (DNA): TGTGCCAGCAGCTTCACGCAGGAGACCCAGTACTTC. Its protein product is CASSFTQETQYF.

The chain has TRBV14 and TRBJ2-3, with D unresolved. V gave up 4 bases and J gave up 9 bases, with 14 bases separating them. CDR3 length: 13 residues. CDR1 and CDR2 (germline): SGHDN, FVKESK. CDR3 in DNA: TGTGCCAGCAGCCCGGACCCCCCCAAAACGCAGTATTTT. Translating gives CASSPDPPKTQYF.

As to this clone: The same CDR3 arises from other DNA sequences in this sample as well. V and J are TRBV5-1 and TRBJ1-1, with 7 bases that match TRBD1. This CDR3 comprises 13 residues. The germline V gene has CDR1 SGHRS and CDR2 YFSETQ. Unmatched junction bases numbered 5, after V lost 5 bases and J lost 4 bases. CDR3 sequence (DNA): TGCGCCAGCAGTTTTCCAGGGGGCACTGAAGCTTTCTTT. Protein sequence: CASSFPGGTEAFF. Full variable domain (rest looked up from reference TRBV5-1 and TRBJ1-1): KAGVTQTPRYLIKTRGQQVTLSCSPISGHRSVSWYQQTPGQGLQFLFEYFSETQRNKGNFPGRFSGRQFSNSRSEMNVSTLELGDSALYLCASSFPGGTEAFFGQGTRLTVV.

V is TRBV19 and J is TRBJ1-6; D may be TRBD1 (6 bases). The V end lost 2 bases, the J end lost 7 bases, and 9 bases lay between the germline ends. Germline-derived CDR1 and CDR2 are LNHDA and SQIVND (reference sequence). The CDR3 is 14 residues long. The CDR3 here is CASSIRGGNSPLHF. As DNA, the CDR3 is TGTGCCAGTAGTATAAGGGGGGGAAATTCACCCCTCCACTTT.

The chain carries TRBV30 and TRBJ2-5; a weak D match, TRBD1 (6 bases). The germline V gene has CDR1 GTSNPN and CDR2 SVGIG (reference sequence). The CDR3 contains 12 residues. With 5 bases removed from V and 3 bases from J, the gap between germline ends came to 10 bases. The CDR3 is CAWEQGEETQYF. The CDR3 coding sequence is TGTGCCTGGGAACAGGGAGAAGAGACCCAGTACTTC.

The chain couples TRBV7-9 to TRBJ1-6; 7 bases line up with TRBD1. Germline V lookup: CDR1 SEHNR, CDR2 FQNEAQ (reference sequence). The V segment lost 5 bases and the J segment 6 bases; nucleotides outside the gene matches: 4. This CDR3 has 14 residues. CDR3 in amino acids: CASSPDRFNSPLHF. In DNA form, the CDR3 reads TGTGCCAGCAGCCCGGACAGGTTTAATTCACCCCTCCACTTT.

CDR3 nucleotide sequence: TGTGCCAGCAGTCCGCATCCTTGGGGCGGGACAGGTGAATACGAGCAGTACTTC. This codes for CASSPHPWGGTGEYEQYF. J is TRBJ2-7 and V is TRBV5-5; TRBD1 aligns across 8 bases. The junction had 20 bases not matched to a gene; V was cut back by 5 bases and J by 4 bases. Germline CDR1 SGHKS, CDR2 YYEKEE (reference sequence). The CDR3 contains 18 residues.

The chain is built from TRBV6-2 or TRBV6-3 and TRBJ2-3; TRBD2 matches 11 bases. Germline loops: CDR1 MNHEY, CDR2 SVGEGT. This CDR3 contains 16 residues. The junction had 9 bases not matched to a gene; V was cut back by 6 bases and J by 4 bases. The CDR3 DNA is TGTGCCAGCAGCGTCCTTAGCGGGGGGGCGGCAGATACGCAGTATTTT. As protein: CASSVLSGGAADTQYF.

In its sample, this clone was seen once. J is TRBJ1-5 and V is TRBV9, with D unclear. The CDR3 sequence is 15 residues long. Germline V lookup: CDR1 SGDLS, CDR2 YYNGEE. Trimming took off 4 bases at V and 7 bases at J, with 18 bases between the two ends. CDR3 protein: CASSPDPGAGQPQHF. The CDR3, as DNA: TGTGCCAGCAGCCCCGACCCTGGAGCCGGGCAGCCCCAGCATTTT.

This chain joins TRBV18 and TRBJ1-4; D not resolved. The V gene's germline CDR1 is KGHSH and CDR2 LQKENI. There are 12 residues in the CDR3. The V end was cut by 3 bases, the J end by 8 bases, with 7 bases between. The DNA of the CDR3 is TGTGCCAGCTCACCCGTGGGGGAAAAACTGTTTTTT. Its protein is CASSPVGEKLFF.

This clone was seen just once. The chain carries TRBV19 and TRBJ1-5; D gene ambiguous. V was shortened by 5 bases and J by 3 bases, with 14 bases between the two germline ends. Looked up from germline, CDR1 is LNHDA and CDR2 is SQIVND (reference sequence). The CDR3 runs 15 residues. The CDR3 sequence: CASSLYSVPNQPQHF. CDR3 sequence (DNA): TGTGCCAGTAGTTTATACAGTGTTCCCAATCAGCCCCAGCATTTT.

J is TRBJ1-2 and V is TRBV6-2 or TRBV6-3, with TRBD1 identical over 8 bases. V gave up 0 bases and J gave up 2 bases; unmatched junction bases: 2. The CDR3 has 15 amino acids. CDR1 and CDR2 (germline): MNHEY, SVGEGT. The CDR3 is CASSYSRTGNYGYTF. CDR3 nucleotides: TGTGCCAGCAGTTACTCCCGGACAGGGAACTATGGCTACACCTTC.

This chain joins TRBV18 and TRBJ2-1, with D possibly TRBD2 on 7 matching bases. Germline CDR1 reads KGHSH; CDR2 reads LQKENI. V dropped 0 bases and J dropped 8 bases, with 20 bases sitting between them. The CDR3 runs to 17 residues. The CDR3 nucleotides are TGTGCCAGCTCACCACCGAGGAAAGGGAGGGGGGTTGATGAGCAGTTCTTC. It specifies CASSPPRKGRGVDEQFF.

V is TRBV7-3 and J is TRBJ2-1; D not certain. The V gene lost 0 bases and the J gene lost 6 bases, with 12 bases spanning the gap. This CDR3 comprises 15 residues. Germline V lookup: CDR1 SGHTA, CDR2 FQGTGA. The chain's CDR3 is CASSLTAYPSNEQFF. The DNA of the CDR3 is TGTGCCAGCAGCTTAACGGCGTATCCTAGCAATGAGCAGTTCTTC.

The chain uses TRBV7-2 and TRBJ1-2; 9 bases agree with TRBD1. CDR3 size: 17 residues. Germline CDR1 and CDR2: SGHTA and FQGNSA. The junction had 12 bases not matched to a gene; V was cut back by 2 bases and J by 5 bases. The CDR3 DNA reads as TGTGCCAGCAGCTTATGGTCGGGGGACAGGGCGTCTTATGGCTACACCTTC. The encoded protein is CASSLWSGDRASYGYTF.

The chain joins TRBV7-8 to TRBJ1-5; 7 bases match TRBD1. Germline loops: CDR1 SGHVS, CDR2 FQNEAQ. With V trimmed by 7 bases and J by 0 bases, 9 bases remained unmatched. The CDR3 length is 16 residues. The DNA of the CDR3 is TGTGCCAGCAACGAACAGGGGAAATATAGCAATCAGCCCCAGCATTTT. As protein: CASNEQGKYSNQPQHF.